This T cell receptor (beta chain) was recovered during a study of blood T cell repertoires in COVID-19. Looking at the study overall: Spain, Italy and the United States supplied samples that represented acute and convalescent COVID-19.

Per the original data handling: Researchers report that nucleated cell counts were estimated from reference gene primer amplification. Repertoires were generated with immunoSEQ multiplex PCR, while TCRdb's copy carries only in-frame clones and drops some. V, J and clone size derive from that table, while D and trimming were established from the DNA sequence. Found here are 250,000 to 300,000 clones, 85% to 90% of them singletons; the top ten hold approximately 6.5%. This CDR3 comprises 14 residues. Germline CDR1 and CDR2: SGHDT and YYEEEE. The V and J ends lost 3 bases and 4 bases respectively, with 13 bases between them. Seattle patient enrollment occurred during active infection, with longitudinal follow-up thereafter. This clone was picked up one time.

The TCR was taken from a woman aged 45-60 years with COVID-19, enrolled during active disease. Material: peripheral blood. V gene TRBV5-6 combines with J gene TRBJ1-1, with D possibly being TRBD1 (6 bases). The CDR3 region has the DNA TGTGCCAGCAGCTCCGACAGGTTTGCCACTGAAGCTTTCTTT. Protein sequence: CASSSDRFATEAFF.